The rows below give T cell receptor beta chains drawn from one sample of a study of T cell responses to AZD1222 COVID-19 vaccine. Assay used: immunoSEQ multiplex PCR; TCRdb lists only in-frame clones, some missing. The table lists tens of thousands of clones, around 84% of them singletons. The sequencing here drew on peripheral blood, taken on day 0 of AZD1222 vaccination. The receptors stem from an adult in good health. Both conserved end residues are part of each CDR3. Clone size is shown for a subset of rows, as once, few, many or a class of expanded clone.

>TRBJ2-5|NA|TRBV11-3
CASSLDGQGETQYF
>TRBJ2-5|once|TRBV5-1
CASSTGRDSRRETQYF
>TRBJ1-5|NA|TRBV6-2/TRBV6-3
CASSYIPLPNQPQHF
>TRBJ1-2|NA|TRBV6-2/TRBV6-3
CASSYQPGLLNYGYTF
>TRBJ2-7|few|TRBV4-1
CASSWEMDYRVEQYF
>TRBJ1-1|NA|TRBV21-1
CASSRGGGQVGTEAFF
>TRBJ2-5|NA|TRBV28
CASTPLGVGTQYF
>TRBJ2-3|NA|TRBV2
CASSGAGVNTDTQYF
>TRBJ2-5|NA|TRBV15
CATSSRSGRETQYF
>TRBJ1-3|NA|TRBV12-3/TRBV12-4
CASSSTGGNTIYF
>TRBJ2-1|NA|TRBV7-9
CASSPSPLANEQFF
>TRBJ2-6|NA|TRBV28
CASTDGSGANVLTF
>TRBJ2-3|NA|TRBV3-1/TRBV3-2
CASSQAGAGIGNTQYF
>TRBJ2-5|NA|TRBV3-1/TRBV3-2
CASSQGTSRETQYF
>TRBJ1-1|few|TRBV28
CASTLNTEAFF
>TRBJ1-2|few|TRBV6-2/TRBV6-3
CASSPGTALNYGYTF
>TRBJ1-2|NA|TRBV7-9
CASSLWGLVAFYGYTF
>TRBJ1-4|once|TRBV2
CASSEVVGKLFF
>TRBJ2-5|once|TRBV28
CATRRGETQYF
>TRBJ2-1|NA|TRBV21-1
CASSHRREVLNYNEQFF
>TRBJ2-1|NA|TRBV7-2
CASSLIRTAYNEQFF
>TRBJ1-1|NA|TRBV5-1
CASSPGTGSPDTEAFF
>TRBJ1-2|once|TRBV7-8
CASSLVRGQYSGGYTF
>TRBJ2-5|NA|TRBV3-1/TRBV3-2
CASSYMTSGRGETQYF
>TRBJ1-1|NA|TRBV29-1
CSVTIRQNMNTEAFF
>TRBJ2-1|NA|TRBV28
CASLTSGSYNEQFF
>TRBJ2-5|many|TRBV5-5
CASCLLAGQETQYF
>TRBJ1-4|NA|TRBV18
CASSQQGAFEKLFF
>TRBJ2-7|NA|TRBV6-2/TRBV6-3
CASSYPFSSGSSYEQYF
>TRBJ2-3|NA|TRBV29-1
CSVETDTQYF
>TRBJ1-3|NA|TRBV3-1/TRBV3-2
CASSPPPSASGEYGGNTIYF
>TRBJ2-1|NA|TRBV2
CASSVVRSLSDEQFF
>TRBJ2-1|once|TRBV7-9
CASSLAGSGDEQFF
>TRBJ2-6|NA|TRBV6-5
CASTAGGAGANVLTF
>TRBJ2-1|few|TRBV4-2
CASSQDLVGTEQFF
>TRBJ1-6|once|TRBV28
CASRLQGGVISPLHF
>TRBJ1-1|NA|TRBV4-1
CASSQDPPGSVNTEAFF
>TRBJ2-2|NA|TRBV7-3
CASSLNSGALPGELFF
>TRBJ2-2|NA|TRBV7-6
CASSTGTTLFGELFF
>TRBJ2-7|NA|TRBV2
CASSKVRSTVAYEQYF
>TRBJ2-3|NA|TRBV19
CASSILLGADTQYF
>TRBJ2-7|few|TRBV7-9
CASSLASGFHEQYF
>TRBJ1-3|NA|TRBV6-5
CASITDGGNTIYF
>TRBJ2-3|NA|TRBV27
CASSPWTSGTTDTQYF
>TRBJ1-1|NA|TRBV6-1
CASSEELGITEAFF
>TRBJ1-1|NA|TRBV19
CASSTPQQMNTEAFF
>TRBJ2-7|NA|TRBV12-3/TRBV12-4
CASSRDRADEQYF